This T cell receptor (beta chain) was sequenced during a study of CD8 T cells in Susac syndrome. Random hexamers were used to reverse transcribe the RNA input (roughly 0.5 to 1 ug). By means of immunoSEQ multiplex PCR, TCR beta CDR3 spanning 54 Vbeta and 13 Jbeta underwent amplification. MiXCR, applied by TCRdb to the immunoSEQ multiplex PCR reads, yields one record per CDR3 protein. Among hundreds of thousands of distinct CDR3 sequences listed, about 88% were seen once. This clonotype was counted once. TCR beta was sequenced from blood CD8+ and CD4+ T cells. The patients serving as multiple sclerosis controls were treatment-naive. They had stable or active relapsing-remitting disease and fulfilled revised McDonald criteria. TEMRA cells were enriched by FACS, while CD8+ and CD4+ T cells were obtained through a negative isolation that was performed magnetically. The CDR3 contains 14 residues. Deletions cut 0 bases from V and 6 bases from J, with 11 bases between. Germline V gene data show CDR1 as LGHNA and CDR2 as YSLEER.

The sequenced sample consisted of CD8+ T cells from PBMCs. J is TRBJ1-1 and V is TRBV4-3; possible D gene TRBD1, 5 bases. The TCR originated in a human donor with multiple sclerosis. The CDR3 sequence: CASSQDSGSSEAFF. The DNA of the CDR3 is TGCGCCAGCAGCCAAGATTCAGGGTCCTCTGAAGCTTTCTTT.